Below, 15 T cell receptor beta chains from the same sample are listed, as sequenced in a study of cytomegalovirus exposure and HLA in healthy donors (dated by TCRdb to about 2017). Library preparation was by the immunoSEQ multiplex PCR assay. The multiplex PCR relied on a mix of 60 forward primers for TCR Vbeta segments and 13 reverse primers for TCR Jbeta segments. TCRdb provides this immuneACCESS table in a form limited to in-frame rearrangements. Some clones are lacking; in checked studies, under half of them reflect an unresolved V gene, and why the rest are absent is not known. This sample is represented by about 76,000 clones; roughly two thirds of them were singletons. Just under 5% of the sample belongs to the ten largest clones. Sequencing used PBMCs. Source of these receptors: a man aged 55 to 69 in good health and CMV-seropositive.

The genes are TRBV2 and TRBJ1-2; unclear D gene. Germline loops: CDR1 SNHLY, CDR2 FYNNEI. This CDR3 is built from 12 residues. The V and J ends lost 5 bases and 0 bases respectively, with 4 bases between them. The CDR3 bases are TGTGCCAGCAGTATAGCTAACTATGGCTACACCTTC. Amino acids: CASSIANYGYTF.

V gene TRBV7-8 combines with J gene TRBJ2-4; TRBD2 matches 12 bases. Germline V lookup: CDR1 SGHVS, CDR2 FQNEAQ. CDR3 size: 18 residues. With V trimmed by 1 base and J by 9 bases, 13 bases remained unmatched. CDR3 DNA: TGTGCCAGCAGCTTAGGCCCCCTAGCGGGAGGGCCGACGGGCATTCAGTACTTC. This encodes CASSLGPLAGGPTGIQYF.

The J gene is TRBJ2-3, the V gene TRBV28, with D possibly TRBD1 on 6 matching bases. There are 15 residues in the CDR3. The germline V and J ends were trimmed by 5 bases and 6 bases, with 18 bases remaining between them. Germline V gives CDR1 MDHEN, CDR2 SYDVKM. The CDR3 protein is CASSEGQTPMDTQYF. The CDR3 nucleotides are TGTGCCAGCAGTGAAGGACAGACTCCCATGGATACGCAGTATTTT.

This clone appeared a single time. This chain joins TRBV5-1 and TRBJ2-3, with TRBD1 matching 7 bases. V lost 4 bases, J lost 1 base, and 9 bases stayed unmatched. The CDR3 consists of 16 residues. Germline V lookup: CDR1 SGHRS, CDR2 YFSETQ. DNA for the CDR3: TGCGCCAGCAGCGCTTCGCGGCAGGGGGGCACAGATACGCAGTATTTT. Translated: CASSASRQGGTDTQYF.

This clone turned up a few times. As DNA, the CDR3 is TGTGCCAGCAGCTCCCCCCCCCGGACTAACGAGCAGTACTTC. Translated: CASSSPPRTNEQYF. This rearrangement joins TRBV13 to TRBJ2-7; D is possibly TRBD2 (6 bases). The CDR3 consists of 14 residues. V was cut by 4 bases and J by 5 bases, with 15 bases left in between. Germline V gene data show CDR1 as PRHDT and CDR2 as FYEKMQ (reference sequence).

The chain links TRBV29-1 to TRBJ2-5; D may be TRBD2 (6 bases). The J call may be mistaken, given a closer DNA end match to TRBJ2-7. Germline CDR1 reads SQVTM; CDR2 reads ANQGSEA. This CDR3 has 14 residues. The CDR3 protein is CSVMKGLVDNEQYF. Here the CDR3 DNA reads TGCAGCGTTATGAAGGGACTCGTGGATAACGAGCAGTACTTC.

The rearrangement uses TRBV7-9 and TRBJ2-7; 7 bases line up with TRBD2. Germline CDR1 is SEHNR and CDR2 is FQNEAQ (reference sequence). The CDR3 covers 15 residues. V trimming: 2 bases; J trimming: 1 base; junction bases outside the gene matches: 5. CDR3 region: CASSLPSAGSYEQYF. CDR3 coding DNA: TGTGCCAGCAGCTTACCTTCAGCGGGGTCCTACGAGCAGTACTTC.

This chain uses TRBV10-3 with TRBJ1-2; 8 bases line up with TRBD1. The CDR3 contains 14 residues. Trimming cost V 5 bases and J 7 bases; bases outside gene matches: 9. Per germline, CDR1 ENHRY and CDR2 SYGVKD. The CDR3 DNA follows: TGTGCCATCAGTTTTGGACAGGGAACCGGTGGCTACACCTTC. Its protein product is CAISFGQGTGGYTF.

The gene calls are TRBV9 and TRBJ2-2; D possibly corresponds to TRBD2 (6 bases). V was clipped by 4 bases and J by 5 bases, with 18 bases between them. CDR1 is SGDLS and CDR2 is YYNGEE in the germline V gene. This CDR3 spans 16 amino acids. This CDR3 is CASSPVGWRGTGELFF. The CDR3 DNA reads as TGTGCCAGCAGCCCAGTCGGTTGGCGGGGTACCGGGGAGCTGTTTTTT. The full variable domain, rest sourced from reference TRBV9 and TRBJ2-2, is DSGVTQTPKHLITATGQRVTLRCSPRSGDLSVYWYQQSLDQGLQFLIQYYNGEERAKGNILERFSAQQFPDLHSELNLSSLELGDSALYFCASSPVGWRGTGELFFGEGSRLTVL.

By frequency in the sample, this clone is medium-sized. This chain links TRBV4-2 with TRBJ2-7, with 7 bases lining up with TRBD1. CDR1 and CDR2 from the germline V gene are LGHNA and YNFKEQ. After removal of 4 bases from V and 0 bases from J, the junction contained 0 bases not matched to a gene. CDR3 length: 13 residues. The CDR3 loop reads CASSPGGSYEQYF. The CDR3 DNA is TGTGCCAGCAGCCCAGGGGGCTCCTACGAGCAGTACTTC.

This clone was picked up one time. V is TRBV6-1 and J is TRBJ2-1; TRBD1 matches 7 bases. The CDR3 is 16 amino acids. Trimming took 2 bases from V and 1 from J; bases not matched to a gene: 5. From germline, CDR1 is MNHNS and CDR2 SASEGT. The DNA for the CDR3 is TGTGCCAGCAGTGAATGGGCACAGGGGTCCTACAATGAGCAGTTCTTC. It encodes CASSEWAQGSYNEQFF.

The rearrangement uses TRBV7-9 and TRBJ2-7; a weak D match, TRBD2 (6 bases). Germline CDR1 and CDR2: SEHNR and FQNEAQ (reference sequence). V lost 5 bases and J 4 bases, leaving 9 bases between the germline ends. This CDR3 spans 12 amino acids. This chain's CDR3 is CASSAGGYEQYF. The CDR3 bases are TGTGCCAGCAGCGCCGGAGGGTACGAGCAGTACTTC.

The chain links TRBV29-1 to TRBJ2-7; weak D call: TRBD1 (6 bases). Looked up from germline, CDR1 is SQVTM and CDR2 is ANQGSEA. Trimming shortened V by 7 bases and J by 5 bases, and 15 bases separated the two germline ends. The CDR3 runs to 12 residues. CDR3 sequence reads: CSASTGFHEQYF. CDR3 sequence (DNA): TGCAGCGCCTCAACAGGGTTCCACGAGCAGTACTTC.

The rearrangement joins TRBV5-1 to TRBJ1-2, with 11 bases matching TRBD1. Germline V gene lookup returns CDR1 SGHRS and CDR2 YFSETQ. Unmatched junction bases numbered 4, after V lost 4 bases and J lost 8 bases. This CDR3 region has 13 residues. The CDR3 loop reads CASSVGQGVGYTF. CDR3 DNA: TGCGCCAGCAGCGTGGGACAGGGGGTAGGCTACACCTTC. Full variable domain (outside the CDR3, taken from reference TRBV5-1 and TRBJ1-2): KAGVTQTPRYLIKTRGQQVTLSCSPISGHRSVSWYQQTPGQGLQFLFEYFSETQRNKGNFPGRFSGRQFSNSRSEMNVSTLELGDSALYLCASSVGQGVGYTFGSGTRLTVV.

This clone has more than one count but fewer than ten. The rearrangement uses TRBV2 and TRBJ1-2; a weak D match, TRBD1 (6 bases). The ends were cut back, 6 bases at V and 3 bases at J, with 11 bases in the middle. Germline V gene sequence: CDR1 SNHLY, CDR2 FYNNEI. The CDR3 length is 13 residues. The CDR3 protein is CASSYRVDYGYTF. The CDR3 DNA is TGTGCCAGCAGCTACAGGGTGGACTATGGCTACACCTTC.